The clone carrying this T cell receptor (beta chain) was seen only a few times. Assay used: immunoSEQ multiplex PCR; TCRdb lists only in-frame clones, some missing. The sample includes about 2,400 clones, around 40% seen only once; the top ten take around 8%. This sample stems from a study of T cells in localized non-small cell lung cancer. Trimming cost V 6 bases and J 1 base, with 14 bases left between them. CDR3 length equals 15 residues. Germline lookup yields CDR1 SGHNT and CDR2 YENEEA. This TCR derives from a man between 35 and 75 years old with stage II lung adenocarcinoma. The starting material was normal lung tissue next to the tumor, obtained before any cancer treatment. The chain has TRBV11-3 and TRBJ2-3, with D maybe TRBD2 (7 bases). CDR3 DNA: TGTGCCAGCAGTCCCGCCGGGGGGCGCACAGATACGCAGTATTTT. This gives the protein CASSPAGGRTDTQYF.